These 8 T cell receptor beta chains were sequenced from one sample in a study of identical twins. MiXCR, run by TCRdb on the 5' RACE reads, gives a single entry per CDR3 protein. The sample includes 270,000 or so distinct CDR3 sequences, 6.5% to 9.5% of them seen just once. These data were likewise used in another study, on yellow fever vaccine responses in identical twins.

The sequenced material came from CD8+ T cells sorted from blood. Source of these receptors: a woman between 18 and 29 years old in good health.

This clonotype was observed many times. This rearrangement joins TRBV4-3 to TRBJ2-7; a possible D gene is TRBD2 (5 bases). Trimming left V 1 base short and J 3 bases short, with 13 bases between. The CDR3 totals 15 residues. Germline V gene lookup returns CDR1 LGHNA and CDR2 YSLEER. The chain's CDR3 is CASSQVAGVGYEQYF. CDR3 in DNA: TGCGCCAGCAGCCAAGTGGCCGGGGTAGGCTACGAGCAGTACTTC.

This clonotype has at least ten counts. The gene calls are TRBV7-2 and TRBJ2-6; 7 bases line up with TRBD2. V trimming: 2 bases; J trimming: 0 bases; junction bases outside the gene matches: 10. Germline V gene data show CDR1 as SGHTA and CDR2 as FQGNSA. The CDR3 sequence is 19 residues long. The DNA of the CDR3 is TGTGCCAGCAGCTTACCGGTGGCTAGCGGTTTCTCTGGGGCCAACGTCCTGACTTTC. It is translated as CASSLPVASGFSGANVLTF. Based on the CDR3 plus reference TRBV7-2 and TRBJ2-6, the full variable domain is GAGVSQSPSNKVTEKGKDVELRCDPISGHTALYWYRQSLGQGLEFLIYFQGNSAPDKSGLPSDRFSAERTGGSVSTLTIQRTQQEDSAVYLCASSLPVASGFSGANVLTFGAGSRLTVL.

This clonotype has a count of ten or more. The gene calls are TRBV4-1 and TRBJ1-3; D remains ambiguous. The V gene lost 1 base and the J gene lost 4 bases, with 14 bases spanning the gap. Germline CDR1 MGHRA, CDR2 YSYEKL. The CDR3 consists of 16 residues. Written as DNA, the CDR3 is TGCGCCAGCAGCCAAGGACACGGTGGAGGCGGAAACACCATATATTTT. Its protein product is CASSQGHGGGGNTIYF.

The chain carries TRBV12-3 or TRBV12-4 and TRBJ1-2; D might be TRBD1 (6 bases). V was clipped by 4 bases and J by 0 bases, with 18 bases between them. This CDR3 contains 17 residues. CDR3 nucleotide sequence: TGTGCCAGCAGTTCGACCGGTACAGGGAATTCTAACTATGGCTACACCTTC. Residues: CASSSTGTGNSNYGYTF.

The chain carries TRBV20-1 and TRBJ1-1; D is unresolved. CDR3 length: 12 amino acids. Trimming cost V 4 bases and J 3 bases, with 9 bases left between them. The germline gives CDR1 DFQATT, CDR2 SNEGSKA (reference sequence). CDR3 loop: CSAKRSDTEAFF. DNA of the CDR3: TGCAGTGCTAAAAGGTCGGACACTGAAGCTTTCTTT.

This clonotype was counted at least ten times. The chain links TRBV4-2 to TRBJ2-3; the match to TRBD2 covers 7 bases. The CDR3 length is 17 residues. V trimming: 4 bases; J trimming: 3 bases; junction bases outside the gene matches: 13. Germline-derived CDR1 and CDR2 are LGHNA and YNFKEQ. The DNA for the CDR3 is TGTGCCAGCAGCCCCCTCGGCGGGAGCACTCCTACAGATACGCAGTATTTT. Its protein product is CASSPLGGSTPTDTQYF.

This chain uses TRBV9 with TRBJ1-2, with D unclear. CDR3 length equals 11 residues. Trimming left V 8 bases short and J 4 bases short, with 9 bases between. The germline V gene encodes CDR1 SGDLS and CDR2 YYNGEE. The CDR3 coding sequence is TGTGCCAGTGCGGCGTCCTATGGCTACACCTTC. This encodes CASAASYGYTF.

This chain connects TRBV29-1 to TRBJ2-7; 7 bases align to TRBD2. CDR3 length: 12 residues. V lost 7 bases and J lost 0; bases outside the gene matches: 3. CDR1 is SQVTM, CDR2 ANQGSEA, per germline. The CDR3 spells CSGSGNSYEQYF. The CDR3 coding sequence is TGCAGCGGAAGCGGGAACTCCTACGAGCAGTACTTC.